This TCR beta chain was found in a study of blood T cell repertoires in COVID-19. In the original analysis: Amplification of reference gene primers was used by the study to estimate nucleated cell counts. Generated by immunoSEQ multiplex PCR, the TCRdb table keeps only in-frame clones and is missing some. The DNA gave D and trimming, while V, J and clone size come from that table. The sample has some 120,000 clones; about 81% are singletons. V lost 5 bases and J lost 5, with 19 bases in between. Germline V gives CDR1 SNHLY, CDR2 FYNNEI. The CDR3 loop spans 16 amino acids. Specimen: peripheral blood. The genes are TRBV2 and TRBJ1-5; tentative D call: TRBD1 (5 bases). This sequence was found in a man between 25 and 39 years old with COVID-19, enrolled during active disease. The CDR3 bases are TGTGCCAGCAGTTCTGGAGGGGAAATTATTTATCAGCCCCAGCATTTT. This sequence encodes CASSSGGEIIYQPQHF.